The clone carrying this T cell receptor beta chain was picked up one time. The germline CDR1 and CDR2 sequences are LNHDA and SQIVND (reference sequence). The CDR3 length is 15 residues. V lost 6 bases and J 2 bases, leaving 11 bases between the germline ends. These data come from a study of blood T cell repertoires in COVID-19. Background on the study: Italy, Spain and the United States were the sources of the convalescent and acute COVID-19 samples. Sample material is recorded as cDNA or gDNA derived from T cells, B-cell-depleted T cells, or PBMCs.

Measured with immunoSEQ multiplex PCR; TCRdb has only the in-frame clones, and not every one. The table shows 150,000 to 200,000 clones, with roughly 80% occurring only once. The chain links TRBV19 to TRBJ2-6; a weak D match, TRBD1 (5 bases). What was sequenced was peripheral blood. The sequence came from a man aged 50-59 years who had recovered from COVID-19. CDR3 DNA sequence: TGTGCCAGTAGAGTTTCCAGGGCTGGGGCCAACGTCCTGACTTTC. As protein: CASRVSRAGANVLTF.